This T cell receptor beta chain was recorded in a study of blood T cell repertoires in COVID-19. Germline V gene data show CDR1 as SEHNR and CDR2 as FQNEAQ (reference sequence). V was clipped by 3 bases and J by 7 bases; unmatched bases: 8. The CDR3 runs 14 residues. TCRdb keeps only in-frame clones here, not all; method: immunoSEQ multiplex PCR. The table has about 18,000 clones, roughly 84% seen once. This chain links TRBV7-9 with TRBJ1-2, with 7 bases fitting TRBD1. The material sequenced was peripheral blood. The source is a man aged 35 to 55 with active COVID-19. The CDR3 DNA follows: TGTGCCAGCAGCTTGGATGTAGGGGGCTCTGGCTACACCTTC. Its protein is CASSLDVGGSGYTF.